This TCR beta chain was recorded in a study of shared clonotypes between healthy human individuals. Study context: Serving as donors were a couple of women and a few men, whose ages spanned 18 to 49.

Findings of the study overall: Among donors, clonotype sharing was expected to be affected by sequencing depth.

This clone has just one count. The antigen is unknown. Nashville, Tennessee was home to all donors, who were Caucasian adults. This CDR3 spans 14 amino acids. CDR1 and CDR2 (germline): SGHNT, YYREEE (reference sequence). Trimming cost V 4 bases and J 3 bases, with 14 bases left between them. Each PCR replicate run on unsorted PBMC took in approximately 300 ng DNA, roughly 32,000 T cell genomes. Assay used: immunoSEQ multiplex PCR; TCRdb lists only in-frame clones, some missing. The sample lists more than 450,000 clones; 60% to 85% were seen once. The source of this sequence is a middle-aged woman in good health. Some clones in this sample may be carry-over from other donors' samples. Sequencing was performed on PBMCs. This chain uses TRBV5-4 with TRBJ2-7; no firm D call. DNA for the CDR3: TGTGCCAGCAGCCCGGAAACTTCAGGCTACGAGCAGTACTTC. Encoded protein: CASSPETSGYEQYF.